A single sample is the source of the 26 T cell receptor beta chains below, sequenced in a study of tissue T cells after allogeneic stem cell transplantation. Data came from immunoSEQ multiplex PCR; TCRdb stores just in-frame clones and leaves some out. The table includes 7,000 to 10,000 clones, about half detected once. As to time point: mouse harvest day 7 after allogeneic transplant. Tail vein injection delivered 10^7 T-cell-depleted bone marrow cells and 10^6 splenic CD5+ T cells. The sequencing sample was made of gut tissue. These receptors were taken from a female BALB/c mouse given C57BL/6 T cells with graft-versus-host disease after an allogeneic hematopoietic cell transplant.

This clone is labeled medium-sized. Gene names and germline refer to mouse. With the read ending 1 residue before the CDR3 end, the germline J gene is used to fill in that end. The chain combines TRBV19 with TRBJ2-1, with D possibly being TRBD1 (5 bases). V was trimmed by 4 bases and J by 7 bases, leaving 9 bases between them. Germline CDR1 reads FNHDT; CDR2 reads SITEND (reference sequence). This CDR3 has 12 amino acids. CDR3 loop: CASSFNRAEQFF. The sequenced CDR3 bases are TGTGCCAGCAGTTTTAACAGGGCTGAGCAGTTC.

By proportion, this clone is medium-sized. The gene symbols are mouse symbols. The sequenced fragment ends 1 residue before the CDR3 boundary, so the rest is inferred from the germline J gene. The rearrangement uses TRBV16 and TRBJ2-1; possibly TRBD1 for D (6 bases). The V end was cut by 0 bases, the J end by 3 bases, with 9 bases between. Germline CDR1 is SGHSA and CDR2 is FRNQAP. The CDR3 consists of 15 residues. The CDR3 protein is CASSLEGHPYAEQFF. CDR3 DNA (partial): TGTGCAAGCAGCTTAGAGGGACACCCCTATGCTGAGCAGTTC.

On this clone itself: Mouse germline and gene names are used. From the germline J gene comes the end of the CDR3, since the read stops 1 residue before it. The chain joins TRBV3 to TRBJ2-2; no definite D call. Germline V gene data show CDR1 as SNHLY and CDR2 as FYNGKV (reference sequence). The CDR3 contains 14 residues. V was clipped by 3 bases and J by 1 base, with 6 bases between them. The sequenced part of the CDR3 DNA is TGTGCCAGCAGCTTTAGCGGAAACACCGGGCAGCTCTAC. It specifies CASSFSGNTGQLY. The CDR3, in full, reads CASSFSGNTGQLYF. Drawing the rest from reference TRBV3 and TRBJ2-2, the complete variable domain is GPKVLQIPSHQIIDMGQMVTLNCDPVSNHLYFYWYKQILGQQMEFLVNFYNGKVMEKSKLFKDQFSVERPDGSYFTLKIQPTALEDSAVYFCASSFSGNTGQLYFGEGSKLTVL.

On this clone itself: Mouse names are used for the genes. The read stops 1 residue short of the end of the CDR3; the missing end is completed from the germline J gene. This sample includes further DNA sequences coding for the same CDR3. This chain joins TRBV26 and TRBJ1-3; 8 nucleotides match TRBD1. The CDR3 covers 14 residues. With 4 bases clipped from V and 4 bases from J, the junction kept 3 bases outside the gene matches. The germline V gene has CDR1 KGHPV and CDR2 FQNQEV (reference sequence). The part of the CDR3 DNA that was read is TGTGCCAGCAGTCCGGACAGGGCGGGAAATACGCTCTAT. Amino acids: CASSPDRAGNTLY. The complete CDR3 reads CASSPDRAGNTLYF. Together with reference TRBV26 and TRBJ1-3, the CDR3 gives the full variable domain: NSKVIQTPRYLVKGQGQKAKMRCIPEKGHPVVFWYQQNKNNEFKFLINFQNQEVLQQIDMTEKRFSAECPSNSPCSLEIQSSEAGDSALYLCASSPDRAGNTLYFGEGSRLIVV.

This clone came up a few times. The genes are named according to mouse. The DNA ends 1 residue before the CDR3 does, and the rest of the CDR3 is filled in from the germline J gene. The chain couples TRBV19 to TRBJ1-1, with D possibly matching TRBD1 (5 bases). V was cut by 5 bases and J by 2 bases, with 10 bases left in between. Germline V gives CDR1 FNHDT, CDR2 SITEND (reference sequence). The CDR3 consists of 13 residues. CDR3 residues: CASSPDTNTEVFF. CDR3 bases read: TGTGCCAGCAGCCCGGACACTAACACAGAAGTCTTC.

This clone is deemed medium-sized. Mouse gene names and germline throughout. The read stops 1 residue short of the end of the CDR3; the missing end is completed from the germline J gene. J is TRBJ2-3 and V is TRBV12-1, with 8 bases lining up with TRBD2. The V gene's germline CDR1 is SGHSN and CDR2 HYEKVE. The CDR3 extends over 13 amino acids. Trimming took 5 bases from V and 4 from J; bases not matched to a gene: 4. The CDR3 DNA, read in part, is TGTGCCAGCTTTGACTGGGGCTCAGAAACGCTGTAT. Its translation: CASFDWGSETLY. The CDR3 reads in full as CASFDWGSETLYF.

In this sample, this clone is large. Mouse names are used for the genes. The read halts 1 residue ahead of the CDR3 end, with the missing end drawn from the germline J gene. The chain has TRBV12-1 and TRBJ2-1; 8 nucleotides match TRBD2. The CDR3 has 14 amino acids. The germline V gene has CDR1 SGHSN and CDR2 HYEKVE. V lost 0 bases to trimming and J lost 3 bases; unmatched junction nucleotides: 0. The CDR3 sequence is CASSLDWGYAEQFF. The DNA read from the CDR3 is TGTGCCAGCTCTCTCGACTGGGGCTATGCTGAGCAGTTC.

A note on this clone: The genes are named according to mouse. Coverage ceases 1 residue before the CDR3 finishes, and the germline J gene fills in the end. This chain links TRBV26 with TRBJ2-5; D unclear. Per the germline V gene, CDR1 is KGHPV and CDR2 is FQNQEV (reference sequence). Trimming cost V 1 base and J 0 bases, with 5 bases left between them. The length of the CDR3 is 14 residues. CDR3 region: CASSLWGNQDTQYF. Partial CDR3 DNA: TGTGCCAGCAGTCTGTGGGGTAACCAAGACACCCAGTAC. Full variable domain (remainder filled in from reference TRBV26 and TRBJ2-5): NSKVIQTPRYLVKGQGQKAKMRCIPEKGHPVVFWYQQNKNNEFKFLINFQNQEVLQQIDMTEKRFSAECPSNSPCSLEIQSSEAGDSALYLCASSLWGNQDTQYFGPGTRLLVL.

By share of the sample, this clone is medium-sized (0.01 to 0.1%). Each gene name is a mouse one. Read data end 1 residue before the CDR3 end; the end is taken from the germline J gene. The chain uses TRBV29 and TRBJ2-7; possible D gene TRBD1, 6 bases. The CDR3 runs 12 residues. V shed 4 bases and J shed 4 bases, with 8 bases lying between them. CDR1 is MSHET and CDR2 is SYDVDS in the germline V gene. CDR3 amino acids: CASSSTGYEQYF. The DNA read from the CDR3 is TGTGCTAGCAGTTCGACAGGTTATGAACAGTAC. Looking up the rest from reference TRBV29 and TRBJ2-7 gives the full variable domain: DMKVTQMPRYLIKRMGENVLLECGQDMSHETMYWYRQDPGLGLQLIYISYDVDSNSEGDIPKGYRVSRKKREHFSLILDSAKTNQTSVYFCASSSTGYEQYFGPGTRLTVL.

By proportion, this clone is medium-sized. Gene labels here are mouse ones. From the germline J gene comes the end of the CDR3, since the read stops 1 residue before it. This chain joins TRBV26 and TRBJ2-7, with 10 bases fitting TRBD2. CDR3 size: 15 residues. Trimming removed 0 bases from V and 6 bases from J; junction bases left unmatched: 5. CDR1 KGHPV and CDR2 FQNQEV come from the germline V gene (reference sequence). The sequenced part of the CDR3 DNA is TGTGCCAGCAGTCTGTCGCTGGGGGGGCGGGGTGAACAGTAC. It specifies CASSLSLGGRGEQY. The whole CDR3 sequence is CASSLSLGGRGEQYF. Complete variable domain (other parts from reference TRBV26 and TRBJ2-7): NSKVIQTPRYLVKGQGQKAKMRCIPEKGHPVVFWYQQNKNNEFKFLINFQNQEVLQQIDMTEKRFSAECPSNSPCSLEIQSSEAGDSALYLCASSLSLGGRGEQYFGPGTRLTVL.

The table lists this clone with a few counts. Gene names refer to mouse genes. Sequencing ends 1 residue short of the CDR3 end; the germline J gene provides the rest. The chain carries TRBV26 and TRBJ2-5, with TRBD1 matching 10 bases. This CDR3 is built from 14 residues. J lost 2 bases, V lost 4 bases, and 0 bases had no gene match. Germline lookup yields CDR1 KGHPV and CDR2 FQNQEV (reference sequence). This chain's CDR3 is CASSRTGGQDTQYF. The DNA read from the CDR3 is TGTGCCAGCAGTCGGACAGGGGGCCAAGACACCCAGTAC.

About this clone: Germline and genes here are mouse. CDR3 region: CASSQESQGYAEQFF. Partial CDR3 DNA: TGTGCCAGCAGCCAAGAGTCCCAGGGCTATGCTGAGCAGTTC. The chain employs TRBV5 and TRBJ2-1; possibly TRBD1 for D (5 bases). The CDR3 end falls 1 residue outside the read, so it is completed with the germline J gene. CDR1 is LGHNA and CDR2 is YNLKQL in the germline V gene (reference sequence). This CDR3 comprises 15 residues. Trimming took off 0 bases at V and 3 bases at J, with 9 bases between the two ends.

This clone is deemed medium-sized. Germline and genes: mouse. The DNA ends 1 residue before the CDR3 does, and the rest of the CDR3 is filled in from the germline J gene. V usage is TRBV19 and J usage is TRBJ2-7; 9 nucleotides agree with TRBD2. V gave up 2 bases and J gave up 3 bases; unmatched junction bases: 3. Germline loops: CDR1 FNHDT, CDR2 SITEND (reference sequence). The CDR3 contains 14 residues. CDR3 DNA (partial): TGTGCCAGCAGTATTGACTGGGGGCTCTATGAACAGTAC. This encodes CASSIDWGLYEQY. The full-length CDR3 reads as CASSIDWGLYEQYF. The entire variable domain, with the rest obtained from reference TRBV19 and TRBJ2-7, is as follows: GGIITQTPKFLIGQEGQKLTLKCQQNFNHDTMYWYRQDSGKGLRLIYYSITENDLQKGDLSEGYDASREKKSSFSLTVTSAQKNEMAVFLCASSIDWGLYEQYFGPGTRLTVL.

In its sample, this clone was seen a few times. Mouse names are used for the genes. From the germline J gene comes the end of the CDR3, since the read stops 1 residue before it. The chain uses TRBV1 and TRBJ2-2; the D is unclear. The CDR3 is 13 amino acids. Germline values: CDR1 NSQYPW, CDR2 LRSPGD (reference sequence). Trimming left V 2 bases short and J 2 bases short, with 3 bases between. The CDR3 is CTCSAQNTGQLYF. The covered CDR3 bases are TGCACCTGCAGTGCACAGAACACCGGGCAGCTCTAC.

This clone is labeled medium-sized. All gene names here are mouse names. This chain's CDR3 is CASSPAGNYAEQFF. The DNA read from the CDR3 is TGTGCCAGCAGCCCCGCAGGGAACTATGCTGAGCAGTTC. V and J are TRBV14 and TRBJ2-1; D possibly corresponds to TRBD1 (5 bases). The missing CDR3 end, 1 residue past where the read stops, is filled in from the germline J gene. Trimming removed 5 bases at V and 1 base at J, with 10 bases between. CDR1 SGHDT and CDR2 FRDEAV come from the germline V gene. This CDR3 has 14 amino acids. Combining the CDR3 with reference TRBV14 and TRBJ2-1 gives the whole variable domain EAGVTQSPRYAVLQEGQAVSFWCDPISGHDTLYWYQQPRDQGPQLLVYFRDEAVIDNSQLPSDRFSAVRPKGTNSTLKIQSAKQGDTATYLCASSPAGNYAEQFFGPGTRLTVL.

Turning to this clone: Gene names refer to mouse genes. From the germline J gene comes the end of the CDR3, since the read stops 1 residue before it. The chain joins TRBV3 to TRBJ1-3; D not certain. The V end lost 5 bases, the J end lost 0 bases, and 8 bases lay between the germline ends. The CDR3 contains 14 residues. Germline V gene data show CDR1 as SNHLY and CDR2 as FYNGKV (reference sequence). CDR3 DNA (partial): TGTGCCAGCAGCCTCAGTAATTCTGGAAATACGCTCTAT. Protein sequence: CASSLSNSGNTLY. The CDR3 reads in full as CASSLSNSGNTLYF. Variable domain in full (rest from reference TRBV3 and TRBJ1-3): GPKVLQIPSHQIIDMGQMVTLNCDPVSNHLYFYWYKQILGQQMEFLVNFYNGKVMEKSKLFKDQFSVERPDGSYFTLKIQPTALEDSAVYFCASSLSNSGNTLYFGEGSRLIVV.

A word on this clone: Any gene name here is a mouse gene name. The read ends 1 residue before the CDR3 terminus; that terminus is restored from the germline J gene. The chain is built from TRBV26 and TRBJ1-1; D remains unclear. V shed 4 bases and J shed 2 bases, with 8 bases lying between them. The germline V gene has CDR1 KGHPV and CDR2 FQNQEV (reference sequence). This CDR3 contains 13 residues. Incomplete CDR3 DNA: TGTGCCAGCAGTCCCCGTCATAACACAGAAGTCTTC. It specifies CASSPRHNTEVF. The CDR3 reads in full as CASSPRHNTEVFF. Variable domain in full (rest from reference TRBV26 and TRBJ1-1): NSKVIQTPRYLVKGQGQKAKMRCIPEKGHPVVFWYQQNKNNEFKFLINFQNQEVLQQIDMTEKRFSAECPSNSPCSLEIQSSEAGDSALYLCASSPRHNTEVFFGKGTRLTVV.

In its sample, this clone was seen a few times. Genes and germline are mouse. The read ends 1 residue shy of where the CDR3 ends; the end is completed using the germline J gene. V is TRBV26 and J is TRBJ2-7; 11 bases are a match to TRBD2. The CDR3 loop spans 15 amino acids. V lost 2 bases to trimming and J lost 0 bases; unmatched junction nucleotides: 0. The germline gives CDR1 KGHPV, CDR2 FQNQEV (reference sequence). The CDR3 spells CASSLDWGGSYEQYF. The sequenced part of the CDR3 DNA is TGTGCCAGCAGTCTGGACTGGGGGGGCTCCTATGAACAGTAC. Supplemented by reference TRBV26 and TRBJ2-7, the full variable domain reads NSKVIQTPRYLVKGQGQKAKMRCIPEKGHPVVFWYQQNKNNEFKFLINFQNQEVLQQIDMTEKRFSAECPSNSPCSLEIQSSEAGDSALYLCASSLDWGGSYEQYFGPGTRLTVL.

In its sample, this clone was seen a few times. The genes and germline here are from mouse. The read finishes 1 residue shy of the CDR3 end, and the germline J gene is used to complete it. This rearrangement joins TRBV26 to TRBJ1-5; unclear D gene. Germline V lookup: CDR1 KGHPV, CDR2 FQNQEV (reference sequence). V shed 4 bases and J shed 1 base, with 5 bases lying between them. The CDR3 is 13 amino acids. The CDR3 loop is CASSQKNNQAPLF. CDR3 bases read: TGTGCCAGCAGTCAGAAAAACAACCAGGCTCCGCTT.

Details on this clone: Genes and germline are mouse. The DNA ends 1 residue before the CDR3 does, and the rest of the CDR3 is filled in from the germline J gene. V usage is TRBV2 and J usage is TRBJ2-5; no clear D gene. CDR1 is LGHNA and CDR2 is YSYQKL in the germline V gene. Trimming left V 0 bases short and J 1 base short, with 11 bases between. This CDR3 spans 16 amino acids. CDR3 amino acids: CASSQERAGYQDTQYF. The covered CDR3 bases are TGTGCCAGCAGCCAAGAGAGAGCAGGATACCAAGACACCCAGTAC.

On this clone itself: The germline and genes are mouse ones. The DNA ends 1 residue before the CDR3 does, and the rest of the CDR3 is filled in from the germline J gene. The V gene is TRBV3, the J gene TRBJ2-7; TRBD2 aligns across 7 bases. CDR3 length: 14 amino acids. Germline CDR1 is SNHLY and CDR2 is FYNGKV (reference sequence). V lost 5 bases, J lost 0 bases, and 4 bases stayed unmatched. CDR3 bases read: TGTGCCAGCAGCCTGGGACTGCTCTCCTATGAACAGTAC. Encoded protein: CASSLGLLSYEQY. The entire CDR3 protein is CASSLGLLSYEQYF.

In regard to this clone: The genes are named according to mouse. The DNA ends 1 residue before the CDR3 does, and the rest of the CDR3 is filled in from the germline J gene. The genes are TRBV26 and TRBJ2-5, with 7 nucleotides matching TRBD2. Germline V gene lookup returns CDR1 KGHPV and CDR2 FQNQEV (reference sequence). Losses at the gene ends were 6 bases for V and 5 bases for J; bases not matched to a gene: 2. There are 12 residues in the CDR3. CDR3: CASRLGGDTQYF. The sequenced part of the CDR3 DNA is TGTGCCAGCAGGTTGGGGGGAGACACCCAGTAC.

Details on this clone: Genes here carry mouse names. The read ends 1 residue early relative to the CDR3; the germline J gene fills the gap. The chain has TRBV3 and TRBJ2-7; 9 nucleotides match TRBD2. Germline V CDR1 and CDR2: SNHLY, FYNGKV (reference sequence). The length of the CDR3 is 12 residues. V lost 4 bases, J lost 7 bases, and 2 bases stayed unmatched. CDR3 DNA, as far as it was read: TGTGCCAGCAGCTCGGGACTGGGAGAACAGTAC. Residues: CASSSGLGEQY. The entire CDR3 is CASSSGLGEQYF.

This clone is medium-sized (0.01 to 0.1%) by share. The listed genes are named as in mouse. The read comes to an end 1 residue before the CDR3 does, leaving the germline J gene to fill in the end. The V and J genes are TRBV3 and TRBJ2-7; D may be TRBD1 (6 bases). With 6 bases removed from V and 0 bases from J, the gap between germline ends came to 9 bases. Germline V lookup: CDR1 SNHLY, CDR2 FYNGKV (reference sequence). The CDR3 is 13 amino acids. CDR3 loop: CASRTGSSYEQYF. The CDR3 bases that were read are TGTGCCAGCAGAACAGGGAGCTCCTATGAACAGTAC.

On this clone itself: Gene names are mouse gene names. The CDR3 end lies 1 residue beyond the end of the read and is filled in from the germline J gene. The J gene is TRBJ1-1, the V gene TRBV26; D gene uncertain. The CDR3 consists of 13 residues. Germline values: CDR1 KGHPV, CDR2 FQNQEV (reference sequence). Deletions cut 3 bases from V and 2 bases from J, with 7 bases between. The CDR3 region is CASSLRHNTEVFF. The CDR3 DNA, read in part, is TGTGCCAGCAGTCTTAGACACAACACAGAAGTCTTC.

By share, this clone counts as medium-sized. Gene names refer to mouse genes. The sequenced fragment ends 1 residue before the CDR3 boundary, so the rest is inferred from the germline J gene. This specimen includes other DNA sequences encoding the same CDR3. The chain is built from TRBV26 and TRBJ1-3, with no clear D. Between the trimmed V and J ends, which lost 2 bases and 0 bases, there was a span of 5 bases. Germline V CDR1 and CDR2: KGHPV, FQNQEV (reference sequence). This CDR3 has 14 residues. The DNA read from the CDR3 is TGTGCCAGCAGTCTGAGCAATTCTGGAAATACGCTCTAT. Its protein is CASSLSNSGNTLY. The CDR3 reads in full as CASSLSNSGNTLYF.